Presented here are 9 T cell receptor beta chains from one specimen sequenced in a study of CD8+CD57+ T cells in acquired aplastic anemia. Both TCR beta VDJ combination and CDR3 sequence profiling were carried out. Genomic DNA was the template for this profiling. TCRdb reanalysed the reads using MiXCR and keeps one entry per CDR3 protein. Of about 170,000 distinct CDR3 sequences detected, roughly 63% appear once; the ten largest clones hold under 50%. The sample consisted of sorted CD4+, CD8+, or CD8+CD57+ T cells (not recorded which) from PBMCs. These receptors came from a human donor in good health.

The chain has TRBV15 and TRBJ1-6; the D gene is possibly TRBD1 (6 bases). The CDR3 spans 16 residues. Germline assignment: CDR1 LNHNV and CDR2 YYDKDF (reference sequence). Trimming pared 11 bases from V and 13 bases from J, leaving 30 bases between. CDR3 loop: CASQSRARGATSPLHF. The CDR3 region has the DNA TGTGCCTCACAATCCAGGGCTAGGGGGGCAACCTCGCCCCTCCACTTT.

This clonotype appeared many times. The chain employs TRBV27 and TRBJ2-2; 9 positions match TRBD1. V lost 4 bases to trimming and J lost 6 bases; unmatched junction nucleotides: 0. Looked up from germline, CDR1 is MNHEY and CDR2 is SMNVEV (reference sequence). This CDR3 has 13 residues. The CDR3 nucleotides read TGTGCCAGCAGTTGGGACAGGGCCGGGGAGCTGTTTTTT. It yields the protein CASSWDRAGELFF.

This clonotype was detected only a few times. The genes are TRBV28 and TRBJ1-5; 8 bases are shared with TRBD1. Germline V CDR1 and CDR2: MDHEN, SYDVKM. J lost 0 bases, V lost 7 bases, and 5 bases had no gene match. This CDR3 has 15 amino acids. This CDR3 is CASKLRGRSNQPQHF. CDR3 coding DNA: TGTGCCAGCAAACTCAGGGGGCGTAGCAATCAGCCCCAGCATTTT.

This clonotype was seen at least ten times. The rearrangement uses TRBV9 and TRBJ2-3; D is undetermined. Trimming took off 0 bases at V and 2 bases at J, with 10 bases between the two ends. CDR3 length: 15 residues. The germline CDR1 and CDR2 sequences are SGDLS and YYNGEE. The CDR3 sequence: CASSVAPSPTDTQYF. As DNA, the CDR3 is TGTGCCAGCAGCGTAGCTCCCTCACCCACAGATACGCAGTATTTT.

The chain is built from TRBV9 and TRBJ2-3; D may match TRBD1 or TRBD2 (7 bases each). Trimming removed 0 bases at V and 1 base at J, with 12 bases between. Germline V gene sequence: CDR1 SGDLS, CDR2 YYNGEE. This CDR3 is built from 16 residues. CDR3 loop: CASSVDRGGGTDTQYF. The CDR3 DNA follows: TGTGCCAGCAGCGTAGACAGGGGAGGGGGCACAGATACGCAGTATTTT.

This chain connects TRBV20-1 to TRBJ2-7, with D perhaps given as TRBD1 or TRBD2 (5 bases each). In germline, CDR1 is DFQATT, CDR2 SNEGSKA (reference sequence). With 2 bases removed from V and 6 bases from J, the gap between germline ends came to 11 bases. The CDR3 spans 12 residues. CDR3 in DNA: TGCAGTGCTAGATTATGGGGACGCGAGCAGTACTTC. Amino acid sequence: CSARLWGREQYF.

The chain uses TRBV15 and TRBJ2-6; D is unclear. Germline lookup yields CDR1 LNHNV and CDR2 YYDKDF (reference sequence). CDR3 size: 16 residues. Trimming shortened V by 0 bases and J by 0 bases, and 6 bases separated the two germline ends. CDR3 DNA: TGTGCCACCAGCAGAGAGACGGGCTCTGGGGCCAACGTCCTGACTTTC. Translation: CATSRETGSGANVLTF.

The chain carries TRBV25-1 and TRBJ2-1; 7 bases fit TRBD2. Trimming took 3 bases from V and 5 from J; bases not matched to a gene: 13. The CDR3 spans 17 residues. The germline gives CDR1 MGHDK, CDR2 SYGVNS. CDR3 sequence: CASSELGTGTTHNEQFF. CDR3 DNA: TGTGCCAGCAGTGAGCTCGGGACCGGGACTACGCACAATGAGCAGTTCTTC. Filled out from reference TRBV25-1 and TRBJ2-1, the complete variable domain reads EADIYQTPRYLVIGTGKKITLECSQTMGHDKMYWYQQDPGMELHLIHYSYGVNSTEKGDLSSESTVSRIRTEHFPLTLESARPSHTSQYLCASSELGTGTTHNEQFFGPGTRLTVL.

This clonotype was seen repeatedly, ten times or more. J is TRBJ2-5 and V is TRBV28, with D possibly matching TRBD1 (6 bases). The CDR3 runs 15 residues. Trimming left V 3 bases short and J 5 bases short, with 16 bases between. The V gene's germline CDR1 is MDHEN and CDR2 SYDVKM. The CDR3: CASSLITGWGETQYF. DNA of the CDR3: TGTGCCAGCAGTTTGATCACAGGGTGGGGGGAGACCCAGTACTTC.